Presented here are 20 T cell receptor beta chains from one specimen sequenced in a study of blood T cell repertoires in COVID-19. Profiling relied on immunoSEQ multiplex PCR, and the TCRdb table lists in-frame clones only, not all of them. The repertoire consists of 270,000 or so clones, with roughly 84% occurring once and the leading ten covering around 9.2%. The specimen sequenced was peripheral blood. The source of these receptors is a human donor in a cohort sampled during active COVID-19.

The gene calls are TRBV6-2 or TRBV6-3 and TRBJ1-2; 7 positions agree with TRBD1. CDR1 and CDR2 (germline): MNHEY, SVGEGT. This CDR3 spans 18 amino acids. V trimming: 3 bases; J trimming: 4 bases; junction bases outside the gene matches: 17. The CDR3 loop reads CASSYTTNLGQDRYGYTF. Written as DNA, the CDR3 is TGTGCCAGCAGTTATACCACCAACTTAGGACAGGATCGCTATGGCTACACCTTC.

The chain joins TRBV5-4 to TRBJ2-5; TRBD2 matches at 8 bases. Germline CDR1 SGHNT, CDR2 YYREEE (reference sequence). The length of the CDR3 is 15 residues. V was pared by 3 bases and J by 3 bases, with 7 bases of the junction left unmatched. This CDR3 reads CASSYGGAQKETQYF. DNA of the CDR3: TGTGCCAGCAGCTACGGGGGGGCCCAGAAAGAGACCCAGTACTTC.

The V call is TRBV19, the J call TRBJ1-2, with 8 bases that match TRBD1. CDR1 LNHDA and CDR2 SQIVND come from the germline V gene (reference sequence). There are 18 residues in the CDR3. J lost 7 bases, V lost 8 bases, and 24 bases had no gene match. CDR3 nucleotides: TGTGCCAGTCGAGACCTGGGACAGGCCCACCTTAGGGGTGGTGGCTACACCTTC. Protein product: CASRDLGQAHLRGGGYTF. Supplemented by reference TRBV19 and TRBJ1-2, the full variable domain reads DGGITQSPKYLFRKEGQNVTLSCEQNLNHDAMYWYRQDPGQGLRLIYYSQIVNDFQKGDIAEGYSVSREKKESFPLTVTSAQKNPTAFYLCASRDLGQAHLRGGGYTFGSGTRLTVV.

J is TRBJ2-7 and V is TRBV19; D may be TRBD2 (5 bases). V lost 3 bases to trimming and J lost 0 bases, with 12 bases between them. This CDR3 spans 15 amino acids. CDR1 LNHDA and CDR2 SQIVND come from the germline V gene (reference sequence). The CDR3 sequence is CASSIESGLSYEQYF. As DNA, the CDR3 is TGTGCCAGTAGTATCGAGAGCGGTCTCTCCTACGAGCAGTACTTC.

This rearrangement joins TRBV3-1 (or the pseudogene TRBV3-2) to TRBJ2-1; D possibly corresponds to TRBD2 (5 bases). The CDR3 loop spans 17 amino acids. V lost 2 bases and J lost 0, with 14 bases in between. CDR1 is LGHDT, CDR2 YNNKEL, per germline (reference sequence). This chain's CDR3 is CASSQNIAPSSYNEQFF. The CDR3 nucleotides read TGTGCCAGCAGCCAAAATATAGCGCCCAGCTCCTACAATGAGCAGTTCTTC.

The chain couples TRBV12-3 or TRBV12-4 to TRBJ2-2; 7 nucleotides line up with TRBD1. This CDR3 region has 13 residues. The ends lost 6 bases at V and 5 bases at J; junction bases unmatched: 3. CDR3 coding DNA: TGTGCCAGCAGAGAACAGGGGACCGGGGAGCTGTTTTTT. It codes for CASREQGTGELFF.

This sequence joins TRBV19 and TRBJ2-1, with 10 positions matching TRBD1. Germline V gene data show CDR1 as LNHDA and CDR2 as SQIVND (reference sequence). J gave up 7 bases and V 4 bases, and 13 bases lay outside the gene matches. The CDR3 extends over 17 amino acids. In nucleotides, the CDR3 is TGTGCCAGTAGTACCCCCCCGACAGGGGGCTTAGGGAATGAGCAGTTCTTC. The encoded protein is CASSTPPTGGLGNEQFF.

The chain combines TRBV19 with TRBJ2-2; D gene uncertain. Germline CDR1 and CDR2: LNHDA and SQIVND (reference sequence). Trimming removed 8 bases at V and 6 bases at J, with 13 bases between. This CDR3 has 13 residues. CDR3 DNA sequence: TGTGCCAGTTGCTCCCGGAGAGCCGGGGAGCTGTTTTTT. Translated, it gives CASCSRRAGELFF.

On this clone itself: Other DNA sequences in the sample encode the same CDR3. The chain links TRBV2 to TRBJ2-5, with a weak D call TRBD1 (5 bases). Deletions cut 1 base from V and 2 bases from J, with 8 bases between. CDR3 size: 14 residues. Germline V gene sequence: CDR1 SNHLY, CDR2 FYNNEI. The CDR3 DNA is TGTGCCAGCAGTGAAGATAGGGGACAAGAGACCCAGTACTTC. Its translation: CASSEDRGQETQYF.

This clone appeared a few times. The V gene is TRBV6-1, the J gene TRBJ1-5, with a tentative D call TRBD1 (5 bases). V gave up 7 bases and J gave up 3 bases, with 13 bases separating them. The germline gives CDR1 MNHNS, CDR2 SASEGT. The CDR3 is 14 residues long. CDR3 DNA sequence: TGTGCCAGCAACCCCGGGGGGGTCAATCAGCCCCAGCATTTT. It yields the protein CASNPGGVNQPQHF.

The CDR3 DNA reads TGCGCCAGCAGCTTGGGGGACAGCATCGGCAAAAACATTCAGTACTTC. Its protein product is CASSLGDSIGKNIQYF. V is TRBV5-1 and J is TRBJ2-4, with 7 positions matching TRBD1. V was pared by 0 bases and J by 3 bases, with 6 bases of the junction left unmatched. The CDR3 runs 16 residues. The germline V gene has CDR1 SGHRS and CDR2 YFSETQ.

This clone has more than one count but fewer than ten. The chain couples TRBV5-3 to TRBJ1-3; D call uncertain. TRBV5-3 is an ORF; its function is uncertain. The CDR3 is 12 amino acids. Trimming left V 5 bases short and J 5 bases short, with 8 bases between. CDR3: CARRRDRNTIYF. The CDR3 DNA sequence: TGTGCCAGAAGACGCGACAGAAACACCATATATTTT.

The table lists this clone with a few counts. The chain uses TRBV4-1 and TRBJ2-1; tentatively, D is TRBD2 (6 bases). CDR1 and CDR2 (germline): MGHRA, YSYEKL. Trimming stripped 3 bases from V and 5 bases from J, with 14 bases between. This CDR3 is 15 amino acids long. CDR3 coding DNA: TGCGCCAGCAGCCAGCCCCAGCGGGCTAACAATGAGCAGTTCTTC. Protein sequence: CASSQPQRANNEQFF.

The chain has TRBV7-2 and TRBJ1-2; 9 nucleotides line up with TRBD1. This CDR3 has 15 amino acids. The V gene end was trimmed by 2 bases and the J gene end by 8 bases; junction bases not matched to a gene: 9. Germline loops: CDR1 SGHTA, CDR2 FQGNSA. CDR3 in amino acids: CASSLREQGARGYTF. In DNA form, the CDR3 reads TGTGCCAGCAGCTTAAGAGAACAGGGGGCGCGAGGCTACACCTTC.

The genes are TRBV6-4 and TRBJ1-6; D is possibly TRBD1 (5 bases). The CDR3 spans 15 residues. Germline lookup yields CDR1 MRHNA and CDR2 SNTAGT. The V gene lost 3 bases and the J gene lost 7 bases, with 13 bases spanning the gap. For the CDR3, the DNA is TGTGCCAGCAGTGAGTCGCCGGGGGGGAATTCACCCCTCCACTTT. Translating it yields CASSESPGGNSPLHF.

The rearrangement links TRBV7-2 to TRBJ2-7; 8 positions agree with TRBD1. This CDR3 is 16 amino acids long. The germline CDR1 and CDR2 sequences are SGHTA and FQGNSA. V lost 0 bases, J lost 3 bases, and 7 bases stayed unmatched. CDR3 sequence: CASSLAGGQDFYEQYF. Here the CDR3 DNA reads TGTGCCAGCAGCTTAGCGGGGGGACAGGACTTCTACGAGCAGTACTTC.

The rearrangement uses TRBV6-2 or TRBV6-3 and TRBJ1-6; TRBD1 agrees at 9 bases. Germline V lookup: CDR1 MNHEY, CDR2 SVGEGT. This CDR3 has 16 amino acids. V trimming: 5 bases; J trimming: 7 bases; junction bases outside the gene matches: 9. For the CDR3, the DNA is TGTGCCAGCAGTCGCCGGACAGGGGAGGGAAATTCACCCCTCCACTTT. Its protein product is CASSRRTGEGNSPLHF.

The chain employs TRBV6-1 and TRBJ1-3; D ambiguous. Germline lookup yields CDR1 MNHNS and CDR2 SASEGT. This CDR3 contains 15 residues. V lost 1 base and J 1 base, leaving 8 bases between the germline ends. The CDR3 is CASSEGRGSGNTIYF. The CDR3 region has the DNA TGTGCCAGCAGTGAAGGTAGAGGGTCTGGAAACACCATATATTTT.

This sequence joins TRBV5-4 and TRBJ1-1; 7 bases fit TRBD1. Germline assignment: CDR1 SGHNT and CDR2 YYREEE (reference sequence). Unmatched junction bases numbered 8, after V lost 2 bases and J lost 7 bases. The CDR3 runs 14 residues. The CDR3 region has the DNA TGTGCCAGCAGCTTATCCGGGACAGAGTATGAAGCTTTCTTT. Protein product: CASSLSGTEYEAFF.

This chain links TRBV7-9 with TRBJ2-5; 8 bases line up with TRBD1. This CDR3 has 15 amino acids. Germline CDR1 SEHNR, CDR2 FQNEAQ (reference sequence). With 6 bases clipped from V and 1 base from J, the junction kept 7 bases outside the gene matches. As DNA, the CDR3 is TGTGCCAGCAGGAATACCGGACAGGGCCAAGAGACCCAGTACTTC. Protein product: CASRNTGQGQETQYF.